Listed below are T cell receptor beta chains from one sample, sequenced in a study of blood T cell repertoires in COVID-19. Repertoires were generated with immunoSEQ multiplex PCR, while TCRdb's copy carries only in-frame clones and drops some. The repertoire holds about 150,000 clones, with approximately 84% as singletons. What was sequenced was peripheral blood. These TCRs come from a woman aged 55-70 years with COVID-19, enrolled during active disease. Each CDR3 is given with its conserved first and last residue. A D gene is named only where the DNA matches it firmly. Size is stated for part of the rows, as once, few or many counts, or as a class when the clone is expanded.

cdr3_nt: TGTGCCAGCAGCTTGAACGTTGGAGGGCTATCTGAAGCTTTCTTT
cdr3_aa: CASSLNVGGLSEAFF
d_call: .
clone_size: .
cdr3_length: 15
j_call: TRBJ1-1
v_call: TRBV5-5

cdr3_nt: TGTGCCAGCAGCTTAAACAGGGGTGGCTATGGCTACACCTTC
cdr3_aa: CASSLNRGGYGYTF
d_call: TRBD1
clone_size: .
cdr3_length: 14
j_call: TRBJ1-2
v_call: TRBV7-3

cdr3_nt: TGTGCCAGCAAGGCCGACAGGGGAAATGAGCAGTTCTTC
cdr3_aa: CASKADRGNEQFF
d_call: TRBD1
clone_size: .
cdr3_length: 13
j_call: TRBJ2-1
v_call: TRBV2

cdr3_nt: TGTGCCAGCAGTGAATCCAGTACGCTCTTTGGCTACACCTTC
cdr3_aa: CASSESSTLFGYTF
d_call: .
clone_size: .
cdr3_length: 14
j_call: TRBJ1-2
v_call: TRBV25-1

cdr3_nt: TGTGCCACCGCACAGATCACCGGGGAGCTGTTTTTT
cdr3_aa: CATAQITGELFF
d_call: .
clone_size: .
cdr3_length: 12
j_call: TRBJ2-2
v_call: TRBV6-5

cdr3_nt: TGTGCCAGTGGGGGGACGAGGGGCGGGGAGACCCAGTACTTC
cdr3_aa: CASGGTRGGETQYF
d_call: .
clone_size: .
cdr3_length: 14
j_call: TRBJ2-5
v_call: TRBV19

cdr3_nt: TGCGCCAGCAGCTTGACCAGGGGGACTAACTATGGCTACACCTTC
cdr3_aa: CASSLTRGTNYGYTF
d_call: TRBD1
clone_size: .
cdr3_length: 15
j_call: TRBJ1-2
v_call: TRBV5-1

cdr3_nt: TGTGCCAGCAGCTACAGGGGAGGTCAGCCCCAGCATTTT
cdr3_aa: CASSYRGGQPQHF
d_call: TRBD1
clone_size: .
cdr3_length: 13
j_call: TRBJ1-5
v_call: TRBV9

cdr3_nt: TGTGCCAGCAGCTTATACCTAGGCGGGGGAACCTACAATGAGCAGTTCTTC
cdr3_aa: CASSLYLGGGTYNEQFF
d_call: TRBD2
clone_size: .
cdr3_length: 17
j_call: TRBJ2-1
v_call: TRBV7-2

cdr3_nt: TGTGCCAGCTCATCTGGACAGAATGAAAAACTGTTTTTT
cdr3_aa: CASSSGQNEKLFF
d_call: .
clone_size: .
cdr3_length: 13
j_call: TRBJ1-4
v_call: TRBV18

cdr3_nt: TGTGCCAGCAGCCAAGGCGAAGGGACTACCTATGGCTACACCTTC
cdr3_aa: CASSQGEGTTYGYTF
d_call: .
clone_size: .
cdr3_length: 15
j_call: TRBJ1-2
v_call: TRBV3-1/TRBV3-2

cdr3_nt: TGTGCCAGTTTCGACTCGCGCAAGGGGGCAGATACGCAGTATTTT
cdr3_aa: CASFDSRKGADTQYF
d_call: .
clone_size: .
cdr3_length: 15
j_call: TRBJ2-3
v_call: TRBV5-6

cdr3_nt: TGTGCCAGTAGTATGAGAGGGGGAGATTCACCCCTCCACTTT
cdr3_aa: CASSMRGGDSPLHF
d_call: .
clone_size: .
cdr3_length: 14
j_call: TRBJ1-6
v_call: TRBV19

cdr3_nt: TGTGCCAGCAGCCAAGCCCGACAGGGGAACGAGCAGTACTTC
cdr3_aa: CASSQARQGNEQYF
d_call: TRBD1
clone_size: many
cdr3_length: 14
j_call: TRBJ2-7
v_call: TRBV3-1/TRBV3-2

cdr3_nt: TGTGCCAGCAGCTTGAGGACTAGCGGAATCATAACCTACAATGAGCAGTTCTTC
cdr3_aa: CASSLRTSGIITYNEQFF
d_call: TRBD2
clone_size: .
cdr3_length: 18
j_call: TRBJ2-1
v_call: TRBV5-6

cdr3_nt: TGTGCCACCAGCAGGGAAAGTCCGACAGGTTATCAGCCCCAGCATTTT
cdr3_aa: CATSRESPTGYQPQHF
d_call: .
clone_size: once
cdr3_length: 16
j_call: TRBJ1-5
v_call: TRBV15

cdr3_nt: TGTGCCAGCTCGGAGCTTAAAGGGAACACTGAAGCTTTCTTT
cdr3_aa: CASSELKGNTEAFF
d_call: .
clone_size: .
cdr3_length: 14
j_call: TRBJ1-1
v_call: TRBV18